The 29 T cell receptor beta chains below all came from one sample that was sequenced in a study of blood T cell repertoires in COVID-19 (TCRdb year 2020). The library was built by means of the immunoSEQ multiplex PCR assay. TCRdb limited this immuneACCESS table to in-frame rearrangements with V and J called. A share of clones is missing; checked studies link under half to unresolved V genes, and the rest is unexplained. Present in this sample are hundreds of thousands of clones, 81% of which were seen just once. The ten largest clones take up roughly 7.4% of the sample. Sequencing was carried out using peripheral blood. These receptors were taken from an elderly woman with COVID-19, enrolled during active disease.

For the CDR3, the DNA is TGTGCCAGCAGTGCGGTGGGGGGGAGCTCCTACAATGAGCAGTTCTTC. Its translation: CASSAVGGSSYNEQFF. This rearrangement joins TRBV7-2 to TRBJ2-1, with TRBD2 matching 7 bases. The V gene's germline CDR1 is SGHTA and CDR2 FQGNSA. This CDR3 region has 16 residues. V trimming: 6 bases; J trimming: 0 bases; junction bases outside the gene matches: 8.

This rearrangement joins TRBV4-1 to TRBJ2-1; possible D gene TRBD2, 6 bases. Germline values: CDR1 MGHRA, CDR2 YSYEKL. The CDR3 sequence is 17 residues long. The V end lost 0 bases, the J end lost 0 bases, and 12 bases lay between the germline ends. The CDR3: CASSQDLASSSYNEQFF. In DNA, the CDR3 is TGCGCCAGCAGCCAAGATCTAGCGTCGAGCTCCTACAATGAGCAGTTCTTC.

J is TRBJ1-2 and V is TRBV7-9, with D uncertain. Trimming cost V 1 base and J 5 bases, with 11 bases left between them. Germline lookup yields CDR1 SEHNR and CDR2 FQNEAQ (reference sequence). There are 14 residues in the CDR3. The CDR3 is CASSLEQSLYGYTF. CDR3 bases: TGTGCCAGCAGCTTAGAACAATCACTATATGGCTACACCTTC. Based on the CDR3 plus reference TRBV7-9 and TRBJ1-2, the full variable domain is DTGVSQNPRHKITKRGQNVTFRCDPISEHNRLYWYRQTLGQGPEFLTYFQNEAQLEKSRLLSDRFSAERPKGSFSTLEIQRTEQGDSAMYLCASSLEQSLYGYTFGSGTRLTVV.

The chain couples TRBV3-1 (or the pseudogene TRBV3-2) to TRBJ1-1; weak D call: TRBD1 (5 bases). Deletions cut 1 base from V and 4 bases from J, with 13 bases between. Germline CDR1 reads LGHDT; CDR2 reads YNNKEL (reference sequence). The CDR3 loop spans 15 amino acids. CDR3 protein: CASSQGPGMITEAFF. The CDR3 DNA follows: TGTGCCAGCAGCCAAGGTCCAGGGATGATCACTGAAGCTTTCTTT.

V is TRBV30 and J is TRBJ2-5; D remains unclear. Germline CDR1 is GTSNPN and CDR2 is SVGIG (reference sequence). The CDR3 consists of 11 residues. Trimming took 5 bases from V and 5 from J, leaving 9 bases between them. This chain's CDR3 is CAWGRKETQYF. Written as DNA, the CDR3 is TGTGCCTGGGGGCGGAAGGAGACCCAGTACTTC.

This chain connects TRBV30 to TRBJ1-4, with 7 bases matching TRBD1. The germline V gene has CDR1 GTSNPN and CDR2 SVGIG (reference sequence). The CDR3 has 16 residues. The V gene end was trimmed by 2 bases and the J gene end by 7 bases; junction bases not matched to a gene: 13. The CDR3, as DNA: TGTGCCTGGAGTTTCACCGGAACAGGGGAGCGTGAAAAACTGTTTTTT. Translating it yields CAWSFTGTGEREKLFF.

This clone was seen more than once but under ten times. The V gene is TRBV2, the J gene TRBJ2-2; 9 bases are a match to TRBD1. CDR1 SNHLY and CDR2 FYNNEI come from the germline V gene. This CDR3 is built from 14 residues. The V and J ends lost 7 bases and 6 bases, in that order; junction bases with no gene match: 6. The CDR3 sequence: CASNRDRVAGELFF. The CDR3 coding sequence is TGTGCCAGCAACAGGGACAGGGTCGCCGGGGAGCTGTTTTTT.

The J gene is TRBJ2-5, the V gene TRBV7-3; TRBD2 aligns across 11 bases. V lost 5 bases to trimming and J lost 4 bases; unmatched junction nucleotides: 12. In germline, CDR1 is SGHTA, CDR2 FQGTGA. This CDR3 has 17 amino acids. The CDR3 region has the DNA TGTGCCAGCAGCCCTGGGCTAGCGGGGGGCCGGGGAGAGACCCAGTACTTC. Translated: CASSPGLAGGRGETQYF.

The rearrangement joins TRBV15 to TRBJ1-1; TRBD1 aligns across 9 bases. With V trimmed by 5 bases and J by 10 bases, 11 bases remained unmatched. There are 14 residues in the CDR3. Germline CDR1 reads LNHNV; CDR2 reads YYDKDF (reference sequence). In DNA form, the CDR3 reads TGTGCCACCAGCGGGGGACAGGGTTCGATGAGAGCTTTCTTT. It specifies CATSGGQGSMRAFF.

The CDR3 coding sequence is TGTGCCAGCAGCTCTAGGACAGGTCATTATGGCTACACCTTC. Translating gives CASSSRTGHYGYTF. This sequence joins TRBV3-1 (or the pseudogene TRBV3-2) and TRBJ1-2; TRBD1 matches 7 bases. The CDR3 has 14 amino acids. From germline, CDR1 is LGHDT and CDR2 YNNKEL (reference sequence). Losses at the gene ends were 5 bases for V and 5 bases for J; bases not matched to a gene: 8.

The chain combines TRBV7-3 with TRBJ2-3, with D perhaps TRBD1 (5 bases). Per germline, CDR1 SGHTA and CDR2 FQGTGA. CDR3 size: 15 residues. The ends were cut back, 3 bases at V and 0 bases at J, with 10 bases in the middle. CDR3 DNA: TGTGCCAGCAGCTTTGATGGACAAAGCACAGATACGCAGTATTTT. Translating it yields CASSFDGQSTDTQYF.

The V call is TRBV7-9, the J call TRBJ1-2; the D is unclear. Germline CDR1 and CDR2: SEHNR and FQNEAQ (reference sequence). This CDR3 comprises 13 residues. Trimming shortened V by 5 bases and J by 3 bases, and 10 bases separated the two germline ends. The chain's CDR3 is CASSHSSYYGYTF. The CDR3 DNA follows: TGTGCCAGCAGCCACAGCTCCTACTATGGCTACACCTTC.

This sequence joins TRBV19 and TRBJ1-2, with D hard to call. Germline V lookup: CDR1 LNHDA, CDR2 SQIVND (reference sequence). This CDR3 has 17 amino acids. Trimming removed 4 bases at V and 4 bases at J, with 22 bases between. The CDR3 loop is CASSTPPMGSDFYGYTF. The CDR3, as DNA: TGTGCCAGTAGTACCCCCCCCATGGGTAGCGACTTCTATGGCTACACCTTC.

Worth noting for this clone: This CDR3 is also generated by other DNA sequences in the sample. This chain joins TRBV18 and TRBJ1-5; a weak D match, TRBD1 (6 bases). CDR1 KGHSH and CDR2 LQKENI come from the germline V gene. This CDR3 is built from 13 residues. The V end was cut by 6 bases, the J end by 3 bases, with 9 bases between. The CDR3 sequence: CASSDSTNQPQHF. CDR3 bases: TGTGCCAGCTCGGACAGTACCAATCAGCCCCAGCATTTT.

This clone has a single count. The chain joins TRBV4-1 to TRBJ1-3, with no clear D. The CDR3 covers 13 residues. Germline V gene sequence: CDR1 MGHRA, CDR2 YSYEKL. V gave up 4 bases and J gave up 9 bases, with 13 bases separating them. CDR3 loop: CASSPLGLATIYF. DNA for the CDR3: TGCGCCAGCAGCCCCCTCGGACTGGCCACCATATATTTT.

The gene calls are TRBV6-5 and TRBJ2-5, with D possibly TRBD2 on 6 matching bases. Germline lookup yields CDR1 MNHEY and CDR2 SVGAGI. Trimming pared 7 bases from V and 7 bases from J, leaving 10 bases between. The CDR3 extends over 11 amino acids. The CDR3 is CASKVGGTQYF. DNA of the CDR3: TGTGCCAGCAAAGTGGGGGGGACCCAGTACTTC.

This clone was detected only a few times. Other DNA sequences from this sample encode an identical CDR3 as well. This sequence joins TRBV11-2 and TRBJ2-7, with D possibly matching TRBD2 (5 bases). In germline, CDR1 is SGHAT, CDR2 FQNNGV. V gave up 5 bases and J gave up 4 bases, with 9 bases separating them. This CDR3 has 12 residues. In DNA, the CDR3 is TGTGCCAGCAGCCCTTCGGGGTACGAGCAGTACTTC. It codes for CASSPSGYEQYF.

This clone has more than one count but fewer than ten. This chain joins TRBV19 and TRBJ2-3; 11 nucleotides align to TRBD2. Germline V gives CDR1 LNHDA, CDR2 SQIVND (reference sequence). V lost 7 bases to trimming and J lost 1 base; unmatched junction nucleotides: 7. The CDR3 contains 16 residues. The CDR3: CASKERGLAGTDTQYF. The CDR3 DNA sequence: TGTGCCAGTAAGGAGAGGGGACTAGCGGGCACAGATACGCAGTATTTT.

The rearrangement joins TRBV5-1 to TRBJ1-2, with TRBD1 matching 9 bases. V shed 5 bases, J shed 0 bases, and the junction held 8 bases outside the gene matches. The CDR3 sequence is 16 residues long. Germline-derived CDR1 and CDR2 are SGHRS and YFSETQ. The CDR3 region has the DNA TGCGCCAGCAGACCGGGACAGGGCTTTACTAACTATGGCTACACCTTC. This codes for CASRPGQGFTNYGYTF. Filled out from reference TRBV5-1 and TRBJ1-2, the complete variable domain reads KAGVTQTPRYLIKTRGQQVTLSCSPISGHRSVSWYQQTPGQGLQFLFEYFSETQRNKGNFPGRFSGRQFSNSRSEMNVSTLELGDSALYLCASRPGQGFTNYGYTFGSGTRLTVV.

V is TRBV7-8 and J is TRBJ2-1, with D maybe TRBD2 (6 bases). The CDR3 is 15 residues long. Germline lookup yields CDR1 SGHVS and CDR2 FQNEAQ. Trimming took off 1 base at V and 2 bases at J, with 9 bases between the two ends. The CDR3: CASSLDGRAYNEQFF. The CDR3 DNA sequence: TGTGCCAGCAGCTTAGACGGGAGAGCCTACAATGAGCAGTTCTTC.

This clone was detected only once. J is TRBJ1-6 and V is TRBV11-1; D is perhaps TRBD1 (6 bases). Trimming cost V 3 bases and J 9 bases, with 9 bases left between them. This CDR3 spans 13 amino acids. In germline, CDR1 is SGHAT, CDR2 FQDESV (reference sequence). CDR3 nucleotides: TGTGCCAGCAGCTTCCCAGGGGTTTCACCCCTCCACTTT. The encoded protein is CASSFPGVSPLHF.

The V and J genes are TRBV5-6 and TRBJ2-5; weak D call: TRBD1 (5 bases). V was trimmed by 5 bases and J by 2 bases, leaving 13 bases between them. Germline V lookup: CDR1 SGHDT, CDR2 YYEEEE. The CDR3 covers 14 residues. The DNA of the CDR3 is TGTGCCAGCAGTTTGAGACAGTTGCAAGAGACCCAGTACTTC. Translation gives CASSLRQLQETQYF. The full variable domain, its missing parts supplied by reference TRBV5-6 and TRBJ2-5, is DAGVTQSPTHLIKTRGQQVTLRCSPKSGHDTVSWYQQALGQGPQFIFQYYEEEERQRGNFPDRFSGHQFPNYSSELNVNALLLGDSALYLCASSLRQLQETQYFGPGTRLLVL.

The CDR3 DNA follows: TGTGCCAGCAGCCGCCGGGACAGAACCTACAATGAGCAGTTCTTC. This gives the protein CASSRRDRTYNEQFF. This sequence joins TRBV5-8 and TRBJ2-1; 7 positions match TRBD1. Germline-derived CDR1 and CDR2 are SGHTS and YDEGEE. The CDR3 is 15 residues long. V lost 4 bases, J lost 2 bases, and 6 bases stayed unmatched.

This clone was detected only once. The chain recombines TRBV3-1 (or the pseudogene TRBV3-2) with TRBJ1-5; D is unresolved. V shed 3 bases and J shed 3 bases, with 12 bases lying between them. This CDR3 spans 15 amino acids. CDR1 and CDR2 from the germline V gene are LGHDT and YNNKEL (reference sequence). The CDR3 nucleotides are TGTGCCAGCAGCCAGTTCGGGATGGACAATCAGCCCCAGCATTTT. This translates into CASSQFGMDNQPQHF.

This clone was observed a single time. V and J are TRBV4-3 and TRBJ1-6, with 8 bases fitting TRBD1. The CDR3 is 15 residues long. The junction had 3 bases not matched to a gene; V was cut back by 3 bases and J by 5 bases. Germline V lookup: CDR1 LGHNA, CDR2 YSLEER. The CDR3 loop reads CASSHLTGDNSPLHF. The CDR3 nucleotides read TGCGCCAGCAGCCACTTGACAGGGGATAATTCACCCCTCCACTTT.

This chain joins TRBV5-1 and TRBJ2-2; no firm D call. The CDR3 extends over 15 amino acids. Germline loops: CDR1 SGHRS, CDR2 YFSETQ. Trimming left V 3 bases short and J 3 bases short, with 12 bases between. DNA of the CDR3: TGCGCCAGCAGCTCCCTGCCTCGGGACACCGGGGAGCTGTTTTTT. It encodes CASSSLPRDTGELFF.

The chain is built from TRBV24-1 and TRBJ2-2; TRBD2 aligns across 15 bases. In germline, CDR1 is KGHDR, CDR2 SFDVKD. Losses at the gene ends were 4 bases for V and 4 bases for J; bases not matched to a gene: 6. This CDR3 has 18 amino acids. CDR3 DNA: TGTGCCACCAGTGACCCTAGGACTAGCGGGAGGGCCACCGGGGAGCTGTTTTTT. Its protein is CATSDPRTSGRATGELFF.

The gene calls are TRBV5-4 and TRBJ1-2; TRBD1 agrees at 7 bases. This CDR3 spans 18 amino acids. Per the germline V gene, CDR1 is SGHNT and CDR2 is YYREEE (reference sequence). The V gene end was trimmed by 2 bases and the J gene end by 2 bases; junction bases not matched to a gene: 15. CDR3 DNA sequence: TGTGCCAGCAGCTTATTAGCTGTCAGGGGGGCTGTGAACTATGGCTACACCTTC. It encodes CASSLLAVRGAVNYGYTF.

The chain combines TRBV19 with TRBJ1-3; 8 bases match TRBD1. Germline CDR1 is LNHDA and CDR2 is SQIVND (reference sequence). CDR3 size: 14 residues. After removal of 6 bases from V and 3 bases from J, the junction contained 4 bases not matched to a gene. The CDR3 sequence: CASRQTGGGNTIYF. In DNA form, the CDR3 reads TGTGCCAGTAGACAAACAGGGGGTGGAAACACCATATATTTT.